These T cell receptor beta chains were read from a single sample in a study of shared clonotypes between healthy human individuals. This table comes from immunoSEQ multiplex PCR, and its TCRdb copy is limited to in-frame clones, with some not included. The sample holds about 95,000 clones; roughly two thirds are singletons and the top ten take over 35%. Sample: memory CD8+ T cells sorted from blood. These receptors all come from a man aged 25 to 40 in good health. Both conserved end residues are part of each CDR3. The order of the fields is D gene, CDR3 length, V gene, J gene, clone size, CDR3 protein, CDR3 DNA. D genes are given only for firm matches. Where a row states a size, it is once, few, many or the class of an expanded clone; other rows omit it.

D: NA; length: 12; V: TRBV2; J: TRBJ2-5; size: NA; CDR3: CASEGSQETQYF; DNA: TGTGCCAGTGAAGGCAGCCAAGAGACCCAGTACTTC
D: NA; length: 17; V: TRBV27; J: TRBJ2-5; size: few; CDR3: CASSSFGGRASRETQYF; DNA: TGTGCCAGCAGTTCCTTCGGGGGGCGGGCTAGCAGAGAGACCCAGTACTTC
D: TRBD2; length: 14; V: TRBV28; J: TRBJ2-7; size: NA; CDR3: CASRTGLALYEQYF; DNA: TGTGCCAGCAGAACGGGACTAGCGCTTTACGAGCAGTACTTC
D: NA; length: 13; V: TRBV6-5; J: TRBJ2-1; size: NA; CDR3: CASSTTGYNEQFF; DNA: TGTGCCAGCAGTACTACAGGGTACAATGAGCAGTTCTTC
D: TRBD1; length: 17; V: TRBV28; J: TRBJ1-3; size: few; CDR3: CASKGTGTAWSGNTIYF; DNA: TGTGCCAGCAAAGGGACAGGGACAGCGTGGTCTGGAAACACCATATATTTT
D: TRBD2; length: 14; V: TRBV2; J: TRBJ2-3; size: NA; CDR3: CASLGTIDRDTQYF; DNA: TGTGCCAGCCTTGGGACTATTGATCGCGATACGCAGTATTTT
D: TRBD1; length: 15; V: TRBV6-6; J: TRBJ2-5; size: NA; CDR3: CASGGTGENQETQYF; DNA: TGTGCCAGCGGAGGGACAGGAGAAAACCAAGAGACCCAGTACTTC
D: NA; length: 15; V: TRBV19; J: TRBJ1-5; size: NA; CDR3: CASSIGQGTNQPQHF; DNA: TGTGCCAGTAGTATTGGGCAGGGGACAAATCAGCCCCAGCATTTT
D: NA; length: 15; V: TRBV11-3; J: TRBJ2-1; size: NA; CDR3: CASSLDQDAYNEQFF; DNA: TGTGCCAGCAGCTTAGATCAGGACGCCTACAATGAGCAGTTCTTC
D: TRBD1; length: 16; V: TRBV7-9; J: TRBJ2-7; size: NA; CDR3: CASSADQTGQSYEQYF; DNA: TGTGCCAGCAGCGCGGACCAGACAGGGCAATCCTACGAGCAGTACTTC
D: TRBD1; length: 15; V: TRBV6-1; J: TRBJ2-1; size: few; CDR3: CASSGGQGSYNEQFF; DNA: TGTGCCAGCAGTGGGGGACAGGGATCGTACAATGAGCAGTTCTTC
D: NA; length: 11; V: TRBV9; J: TRBJ2-1; size: NA; CDR3: CASSLNNEQFF; DNA: TGTGCCAGCAGCCTTAACAATGAGCAGTTCTTC
D: TRBD2; length: 15; V: TRBV28; J: TRBJ2-1; size: NA; CDR3: CASSQTSGSGDEQFF; DNA: TGTGCCAGCAGCCAAACTAGCGGGAGCGGTGATGAGCAGTTCTTC
D: NA; length: 13; V: TRBV19; J: TRBJ1-1; size: NA; CDR3: CASSQVRGTEAFF; DNA: TGTGCCAGTAGTCAAGTGAGGGGCACTGAAGCTTTCTTT
D: TRBD1; length: 16; V: TRBV18; J: TRBJ2-2; size: NA; CDR3: CASSPDRGRGTGELFF; DNA: TGTGCCAGCTCACCGGACAGGGGGCGCGGGACCGGGGAGCTGTTTTTT
D: TRBD2; length: 15; V: TRBV6-5; J: TRBJ2-7; size: few; CDR3: CASSHLAGGTYEQYF; DNA: TGTGCCAGCAGCCACCTAGCGGGGGGGACCTACGAGCAGTACTTC
D: NA; length: 15; V: TRBV4-1; J: TRBJ2-7; size: NA; CDR3: CASSHPSGFSYEQYF; DNA: TGCGCCAGCAGCCATCCCAGCGGCTTTTCCTACGAGCAGTACTTC
D: TRBD1; length: 18; V: TRBV25-1; J: TRBJ2-1; size: once; CDR3: CARQPRGTGGAICNEQFF; DNA: TGTGCCAGACAACCTAGGGGGACAGGGGGCGCGATTTGCAATGAGCAGTTCTTC
D: NA; length: 14; V: TRBV18; J: TRBJ2-1; size: NA; CDR3: CASSPGGGLNEQFF; DNA: TGTGCCAGCTCACCGGGTGGGGGGCTAAATGAGCAGTTCTTC
D: TRBD2; length: 19; V: TRBV15; J: TRBJ2-3; size: NA; CDR3: CATSRDPRTSGIGSDTQYF; DNA: TGTGCCACCAGCAGAGATCCTAGGACTAGCGGGATCGGGTCGGATACGCAGTATTTT
D: TRBD1; length: 15; V: TRBV6-5; J: TRBJ2-7; size: NA; CDR3: CASSPGQGATYEQYF; DNA: TGTGCCAGCAGTCCCGGACAGGGGGCCACCTACGAGCAGTACTTC
D: TRBD2; length: 14; V: TRBV12-5; J: TRBJ2-3; size: NA; CDR3: CASGFLSGGHTQYF; DNA: TGTGCTAGTGGTTTCCTGTCGGGAGGACATACGCAGTATTTT
D: NA; length: 13; V: TRBV5-5; J: TRBJ2-5; size: NA; CDR3: CASSLGGKETQYF; DNA: TGTGCCAGCAGCCTAGGGGGGAAGGAGACCCAGTACTTC
D: NA; length: 13; V: TRBV28; J: TRBJ2-3; size: few; CDR3: CASSLSSLDTQYF; DNA: TGTGCCAGCAGTTTATCGTCATTGGATACGCAGTATTTT
D: TRBD2; length: 15; V: TRBV11-3; J: TRBJ2-1; size: NA; CDR3: CASSSAGGPGNEQFF; DNA: TGTGCCAGCAGCTCCGCGGGAGGGCCGGGCAATGAGCAGTTCTTC
D: TRBD1; length: 14; V: TRBV19; J: TRBJ1-4; size: NA; CDR3: CASSERQGNEKLFF; DNA: TGTGCCAGTAGTGAACGACAGGGGAATGAAAAACTGTTTTTT
D: NA; length: 15; V: TRBV29-1; J: TRBJ2-2; size: NA; CDR3: CSATLQGGNTGELFF; DNA: TGCAGCGCGACCTTGCAGGGAGGAAACACCGGGGAGCTGTTTTTT
D: TRBD1; length: 15; V: TRBV6-6; J: TRBJ1-1; size: NA; CDR3: CASSRQGALNTEAFF; DNA: TGTGCCAGCAGTAGACAGGGGGCCTTGAACACTGAAGCTTTCTTT
D: NA; length: 17; V: TRBV6-1; J: TRBJ2-3; size: NA; CDR3: CASSEGVQTGRTDTQYF; DNA: TGTGCCAGCAGTGAAGGGGTACAAACCGGGCGCACAGATACGCAGTATTTT
D: NA; length: 15; V: TRBV7-9; J: TRBJ2-3; size: NA; CDR3: CASSLPHRVVDTQYF; DNA: TGTGCCAGCAGCTTACCTCACAGGGTTGTAGATACGCAGTATTTT
D: NA; length: 14; V: TRBV28; J: TRBJ2-2; size: NA; CDR3: CASSLFRGIGELFF; DNA: TGTGCCAGCAGTTTATTCAGAGGTATCGGGGAGCTGTTTTTT
D: NA; length: 13; V: TRBV6-4; J: TRBJ1-1; size: NA; CDR3: CASSAGKDTEAFF; DNA: TGTGCCAGCAGTGCCGGAAAGGACACTGAAGCTTTCTTT
D: TRBD2; length: 18; V: TRBV4-1; J: TRBJ2-1; size: NA; CDR3: CASSRTKLAGEGYNEQFF; DNA: TGCGCCAGCAGCCGGACAAAACTAGCGGGAGAGGGATACAATGAGCAGTTCTTC
D: NA; length: 12; V: TRBV29-1; J: TRBJ1-5; size: once; CDR3: CSVAGLNQPQHF; DNA: TGCAGCGTTGCAGGGCTGAATCAGCCCCAGCATTTT
D: NA; length: 13; V: TRBV5-6; J: TRBJ1-1; size: NA; CDR3: CASSLGPGTEAFF; DNA: TGTGCCAGCAGCTTGGGACCGGGAACTGAAGCTTTCTTT
D: NA; length: 20; V: TRBV4-1; J: TRBJ1-5; size: NA; CDR3: CASSQEPFALTEYSNQPQHF; DNA: TGCGCCAGCAGCCAAGAACCCTTTGCCTTGACAGAATATAGCAATCAGCCCCAGCATTTT
D: NA; length: 14; V: TRBV10-2; J: TRBJ2-1; size: few; CDR3: CASSETSNYNEQFF; DNA: TGCGCCAGCAGTGAGACTAGTAATTACAATGAGCAGTTCTTC
D: NA; length: 13; V: TRBV11-2; J: TRBJ1-1; size: NA; CDR3: CASASGGNTEAFF; DNA: TGTGCCAGCGCGAGTGGGGGGAACACTGAAGCTTTCTTT
D: NA; length: 16; V: TRBV2; J: TRBJ2-2; size: many; CDR3: CASSDEGVILTGELFF; DNA: TGTGCCAGCAGTGATGAGGGGGTCATACTAACCGGGGAGCTGTTTTTT
D: TRBD2; length: 15; V: TRBV28; J: TRBJ2-1; size: NA; CDR3: CASSFGLADINEQFF; DNA: TGTGCCAGCAGCTTCGGACTAGCGGATATTAATGAGCAGTTCTTC